This TCR beta chain is from a study of CD8+ T cells in alopecia areata. Study summary: A regimen of oral tofacitinib, 5 to 10 mg twice daily, was given to treated patients.

CDR3 length equals 15 residues. Germline V gives CDR1 MGHRA, CDR2 YSYEKL. The germline V and J ends were trimmed by 0 bases and 5 bases, with 11 bases remaining between them. Treatment indicated: oral pan-JAK inhibitor, 5-10 mg twice daily. As regards this clone: Antigen specificity is unknown.

Overall study findings and caveats: Scalp data also include sequences from resident alphabeta T cells of normal skin.

RNA was extracted and reverse transcribed into cDNA as the sequencing template. Clones were sequenced by immunoSEQ multiplex PCR, and TCRdb holds only the in-frame ones, with some missing. This sample has roughly 100,000 clones, with over 75% found just once. The chain combines TRBV4-1 with TRBJ2-1, with D possibly being TRBD1 (5 bases). The material was CD8+ T cells sorted from blood, obtained around week 34, from a patient treated with tofacitinib. The source of this sequence is a human donor with alopecia areata. This CDR3 is CASSQDWGFDNEQFF. The CDR3 coding sequence is TGCGCCAGCAGCCAAGATTGGGGCTTTGACAATGAGCAGTTCTTC.